This TCR beta chain was recorded in a study of T cells in Graves' hyperthyroidism and ophthalmopathy. This clonotype was seen a few times. Amplification of TCR beta CDR3 regions used RNA as the template. The study used the HTBI primer set for a first-round RT-PCR of the TCR CDR3. Each CDR3 protein is one row after TCRdb ran MiXCR on the multiplex PCR reads. The data hold approximately 300,000 distinct CDR3 sequences, with approximately 19% observed a single time. Trimming took 8 bases from V and 7 from J, leaving 11 bases between them. This CDR3 has 11 residues. Germline V lookup: CDR1 MNHEY, CDR2 SVGEGT.

The chain is built from TRBV6-2 or TRBV6-3 and TRBJ2-5, with D perhaps matching TRBD1 (5 bases). The source material was blood. The TCR sequence derives from a man in his fifties with Graves' ophthalmopathy. CDR3 region: CASQGLGTQYF. CDR3 DNA sequence: TGTGCCAGCCAGGGCCTCGGGACCCAGTACTTC.